This TCR beta chain was retrieved from a study of human T cells and chemical hapten exposure. At the level of the study: Patients got weekly scalp diphenylcyclopropenone doses over the approximately 23-week study. Regarding the study as a whole: Expanded TCRs formed significantly more large CDR3 similarity clusters than controls.

Per the original data handling: Sequenced samples showed a median of approximately 100,000 TCRs each, with counts running from about 20,000 to 690,000. TCRdb reanalysed the RACE reads using MiXCR and keeps one entry per CDR3 protein. TCRdb's processing, not the study's, gives the V and J calls here. Among approximately 74,000 distinct CDR3 sequences listed, around 30% were seen once. Described time point: patch test 1, 2 weeks after DPC sensitization. Treatment reported: therapeutic diphenylcyclopropenone sensitization with weekly scalp DPC. Germline loops: CDR1 MDHEN, CDR2 SYDVKM. Between the trimmed V and J ends, which lost 5 bases and 5 bases, there was a span of 17 bases. The CDR3 sequence is 15 residues long. Details on this clonotype: Its matching antigen is unknown.

The sequence came from a man aged 35 to 55 with alopecia areata. Some clones in this sample may be carry-over from other donors' samples. V is TRBV28 and J is TRBJ2-3; possibly TRBD1 or TRBD2 for D (6 bases each). This sample comprised whole blood, obtained in connection with sensitization to the hapten diphenylcyclopropenone (DPC). This CDR3 is CASSNFRGTRDTQYF. The CDR3 region has the DNA TGTGCCAGCAGTAACTTTCGGGGGACACGAGATACGCAGTATTTT.